A selection of T cell receptor beta chains follows, all from one sample in a study of CD4 T cells in relation to SARS-CoV-2 and coronaviruses. Repertoires were generated with immunoSEQ multiplex PCR, while TCRdb's copy carries only in-frame clones and drops some. The sample consists of 20,000 or so clones, roughly four fifths of them appearing once. These TCRs are of unknown antigen specificity. Sequencing used CD4+ T cells from PBMCs, cultured in vitro. The source is a human donor in good health. Each CDR3 is given with its conserved first and last residue. The order of the fields is J gene, V gene, clone size, D gene, CDR3 DNA, CDR3 protein. A D gene is named only where the DNA matches it firmly. Clone size, where shown, is once, few, many, or a class for clones that have expanded.

>TRBJ2-1|TRBV25-1|few|-
TGTGCCAGCAGTGAACCGGGCCCCCTCTCCTACAATGAGCAGTTCTTC
CASSEPGPLSYNEQFF
>TRBJ2-3|TRBV5-1|-|-
TGCGCCAGCAGCTTAGGAGCGCAAGATACGCAGTATTTT
CASSLGAQDTQYF
>TRBJ2-7|TRBV6-1|-|-
TGTGCCAGCAGTGAAGACCTAGCAGGGTACGAGCAGTACTTC
CASSEDLAGYEQYF
>TRBJ2-7|TRBV6-2/TRBV6-3|-|-
TGTGCCAGCAGTTACCCACTCGGAGGGTTCCTCTACGAGCAGTACTTC
CASSYPLGGFLYEQYF
>TRBJ2-1|TRBV12-5|-|TRBD1
TGTGCTAGTGGCCCCCGGCGGGACAGGTACAATGAGCAGTTCTTC
CASGPRRDRYNEQFF
>TRBJ2-1|TRBV7-2|-|TRBD2
TGTGCCAGCAGCATCCTAGCGGAAGGAAGTAATGAGCAGTTCTTC
CASSILAEGSNEQFF
>TRBJ2-7|TRBV5-1|-|-
TGCGCCAGCAGCTTGGACCGGAGATCCTACGAGCAGTACTTC
CASSLDRRSYEQYF
>TRBJ1-2|TRBV2|-|-
TGTGCCAGCAGTGCTCCACCCTCGGGGGGGAAGGGTGGCTACACCTTC
CASSAPPSGGKGGYTF
>TRBJ2-1|TRBV7-9|-|-
TGTGCCAGCAGCTTCCGTGGCAATGAGCAGTTCTTC
CASSFRGNEQFF
>TRBJ1-5|TRBV5-6|-|TRBD1
TGTGCCAGCAGCTGGGGACAGGGGGCGGGTAGCAATCAGCCCCAGCATTTT
CASSWGQGAGSNQPQHF
>TRBJ2-1|TRBV12-3/TRBV12-4|-|-
TGTGCCAGCAAACCGGGGTCCACCAATGAGCAGTTCTTC
CASKPGSTNEQFF
>TRBJ2-5|TRBV29-1|-|TRBD1
TGCAGCGTTCTTGACAGGGGGCAAGAGACCCAGTACTTC
CSVLDRGQETQYF
>TRBJ2-3|TRBV7-8|-|TRBD2
TGTGCCAGCAGCTTAGTTGCGGGAGCAGCAGATACGCAGTATTTT
CASSLVAGAADTQYF
>TRBJ2-5|TRBV6-2/TRBV6-3|once|TRBD2
TGTGCCAGCAGTTACGACCTGACTAGCGGGAGTAGAGAAGAGACCCAGTACTTC
CASSYDLTSGSREETQYF
>TRBJ1-2|TRBV2|-|-
TGTGCCAGCAGTGAAGGGGATACTAACTATGGCTACACCTTC
CASSEGDTNYGYTF
>TRBJ2-7|TRBV18|-|-
TGTGCCAGCTCACCTAACCGGGACTCCTACGAGCAGTACTTC
CASSPNRDSYEQYF
>TRBJ2-7|TRBV6-5|-|TRBD1
TGTGCCAGCAGTTACGCCGGGACAGGGGGCTACGAGCAGTACTTC
CASSYAGTGGYEQYF
>TRBJ2-1|TRBV5-8|-|-
TGTGCCAGCAGCCAGGCCAGCGGGTCGTCCTACAATGAGCAGTTCTTC
CASSQASGSSYNEQFF
>TRBJ2-2|TRBV6-5|-|-
TGTGCCAGCGGAGCCCAGGGGAGCACCGGGGAGCTGTTTTTT
CASGAQGSTGELFF
>TRBJ1-5|TRBV4-1|-|TRBD1
TGCGCCAGCAGCCAAGCCACAGGGGGAAGGGCGGGACAGCCCCAGCATTTT
CASSQATGGRAGQPQHF
>TRBJ2-2|TRBV12-3/TRBV12-4|-|-
TGTGCCAGCAGTTCGCTAGACTTAAGGGAGCTGTTTTTT
CASSSLDLRELFF
>TRBJ2-7|TRBV7-6|once|-
TGTGCCAGCAGCAAGCCGGGATTCCTAGGCTACGAGCAGTACTTC
CASSKPGFLGYEQYF
>TRBJ2-6|TRBV19|-|-
TGTGCCAGTAGTGGATACCTGAACTCTGGGGCCAACGTCCTGACTTTC
CASSGYLNSGANVLTF
>TRBJ2-5|TRBV4-3|-|-
TGCGCCAGCAGCCAAGTTCGGGGGCGGGAGACCCAGTACTTC
CASSQVRGRETQYF
>TRBJ1-6|TRBV6-5|-|-
TGTGCCAGCAGTTACTCAACGGGAGATTCACCCCTCCACTTT
CASSYSTGDSPLHF